The following is a T cell receptor beta chain sequence with its context. Its antigen is undetermined. The sequencing template was cDNA reverse transcribed from extracted RNA. TCRdb's copy holds only in-frame clones and misses some; the assay was immunoSEQ multiplex PCR. The repertoire holds about 210,000 clones, with roughly 44% as singletons. Treatment given: oral pan-JAK inhibitor, 5-10 mg twice daily. From PBMCs, CD4+ and CD8+ T cells were sorted. This entry belongs to a study of CD8+ T cells in alopecia areata. Study conclusions and caveats: Among the top 100, expanded CD8+ clones, as well as scalp clonality, were significantly decreased by tofacitinib.

V shed 0 bases, J shed 5 bases, and the junction held 9 bases outside the gene matches. CDR1 is GTSNPN and CDR2 is SVGIG in the germline V gene (reference sequence). CDR3 length: 16 residues. Sequenced material: CD4+ T cells sorted from blood, taken around week 37, from a patient treated with tofacitinib. This chain connects TRBV30 to TRBJ2-2; TRBD2 agrees at 7 bases. This clonotype was sampled from a human donor with alopecia areata. CDR3 nucleotides: TGTGCCTGGAGTGTACCCGGGGGAGGGTTAACCGGGGAGCTGTTTTTT. Its translation: CAWSVPGGGLTGELFF.